A single T cell receptor beta chain is shown here with its context. No antigen is known for it. PCR involved 60 Vbeta and 13 Jbeta primers. Original analysis: Per a later analysis, the number of unique TCR beta chains was approximately 80 million, of which about 11 million were shared. The protocol was immunoSEQ multiplex PCR, while the TCRdb copy is restricted to in-frame clones and leaves out a portion. V, J and clone size are taken as reported in that table, and D and trimming were inferred from the DNA itself. The sample has roughly 190,000 clones; about 84% are singletons. The source of the sample is a study of cytomegalovirus exposure and HLA in healthy donors. Germline loops: CDR1 KGHSH, CDR2 LQKENI. This CDR3 region has 16 residues. V gave up 4 bases and J gave up 3 bases; unmatched junction bases: 9. Findings and limits, study-wide: When a later analysis was performed, an Asian-associated ancestry cluster reportedly had fewer N-insertions than the 666-donor mean. Donor immune exposure was known only as CMV serostatus.

This receptor was identified in a woman under 40 in good health and CMV-seropositive. This sequence joins TRBV18 and TRBJ2-7, with 10 bases that match TRBD2. Input material: PBMCs. CDR3 sequence reads: CASSLRGTSEFYEQYF. In DNA, the CDR3 is TGTGCCAGCTCACTGAGGGGGACTAGCGAATTCTACGAGCAGTACTTC.